The clone carrying this TCR beta chain was found a few times. Its matching antigen is unknown. The data belong to a study of T cell repertoires in cytomegalovirus infection. Overall study context: Both CMV infection and a matching HLA type were indicated by public TCR beta signatures.

With 3 bases removed from V and 0 bases from J, the gap between germline ends came to 9 bases. The CDR3 consists of 16 residues. Germline V CDR1 and CDR2: MNHNS, SASEGT. Via MiXCR, TCRdb re-called the reads, giving one row per CDR3 protein. Here the sample spans about 920,000 distinct CDR3 sequences, under 40% being singletons. The source material was cultured CD8+ T cells from PBMCs, sampled from culture after CMV antigen stimulation. The sequence derives from a human donor in good health (CMV status not recorded). Some clones in this sample may be carry-over from other donors' samples. The chain joins TRBV6-1 to TRBJ1-6; D call uncertain. The CDR3 bases are TGTGCCAGCAGTGATTCAGCTTACTCCTATAATTCACCCCTCCACTTT. It specifies CASSDSAYSYNSPLHF.